Listed here are 21 T cell receptor beta chains from one sample, sequenced in a study of PD-1 blockade in mismatch repair-deficient tumors. Profiled with immunoSEQ multiplex PCR; TCRdb holds only in-frame clones, not every one. The table has roughly 110,000 clones, about 83% seen once. The sequencing used peripheral blood, collected 60 weeks after starting pembrolizumab. The receptor source for this set is an adult with mismatch repair-deficient cancer.

The rearrangement links TRBV6-1 to TRBJ2-7; 9 bases agree with TRBD1. CDR3 length: 13 residues. Germline V gives CDR1 MNHNS, CDR2 SASEGT. V was pared by 4 bases and J by 6 bases, with 4 bases of the junction left unmatched. The CDR3 DNA is TGTGCCAGCAGTGGGACAGGGGTGAGCGAGCAGTACTTC. This encodes CASSGTGVSEQYF.

The chain carries TRBV9 and TRBJ2-7; 11 bases line up with TRBD2. J gave up 3 bases and V 6 bases, and 8 bases lay outside the gene matches. Germline CDR1 reads SGDLS; CDR2 reads YYNGEE. The CDR3 covers 15 residues. Here the CDR3 DNA reads TGTGCCAGCAACCCTAGCGGGAGGAGAGTCTACGAGCAGTACTTC. Translated: CASNPSGRRVYEQYF.

The V and J genes are TRBV29-1 and TRBJ2-7; 11 nucleotides align to TRBD2. Germline V gene sequence: CDR1 SQVTM, CDR2 ANQGSEA. This CDR3 spans 13 amino acids. With 6 bases clipped from V and 2 bases from J, the junction kept 3 bases outside the gene matches. In DNA form, the CDR3 reads TGCAGCGTGGGGACTAGCGGCCCCTACGAGCAGTACTTC. It specifies CSVGTSGPYEQYF.

The V and J genes are TRBV2 and TRBJ1-2; a possible D gene is TRBD1 (6 bases). CDR3 length: 14 residues. The germline V and J ends were trimmed by 8 bases and 0 bases, with 13 bases remaining between them. Germline CDR1 SNHLY, CDR2 FYNNEI. CDR3 protein: CASLAGTTNYGYTF. CDR3 in DNA: TGTGCCAGCTTGGCCGGGACAACTAACTATGGCTACACCTTC.

CDR3 region: CASSFMGFYEQYF. CDR3 DNA sequence: TGTGCCAGCAGCTTCATGGGGTTCTACGAGCAGTACTTC. The V and J genes are TRBV7-9 and TRBJ2-7; D gene uncertain. V was pared by 3 bases and J by 3 bases, with 9 bases between. The CDR3 is 13 residues long. Per the germline V gene, CDR1 is SEHNR and CDR2 is FQNEAQ (reference sequence).

This chain links TRBV19 with TRBJ2-3; possible D gene TRBD2, 6 bases. The length of the CDR3 is 17 residues. From germline, CDR1 is LNHDA and CDR2 SQIVND (reference sequence). The V end lost 3 bases, the J end lost 0 bases, and 16 bases lay between the germline ends. The CDR3 is CASSMTSSGSSTDTQYF. CDR3 bases: TGTGCCAGTAGTATGACAAGTAGCGGAAGTAGCACAGATACGCAGTATTTT.

The V gene is TRBV7-2, the J gene TRBJ2-3; the D call may be TRBD1 or TRBD2 (6 bases each). This CDR3 is built from 14 residues. V lost 4 bases, J lost 1 base, and 9 bases lay in between. Germline CDR1 is SGHTA and CDR2 is FQGNSA. As DNA, the CDR3 is TGTGCCAGCAGCTGGGGGGCCGGCACAGATACGCAGTATTTT. Protein: CASSWGAGTDTQYF.

The CDR3 is CASSPVAGNTIYF. CDR3 sequence (DNA): TGTGCCAGCAGCCCCGTAGCCGGAAACACCATATATTTT. The V call is TRBV7-8, the J call TRBJ1-3; no firm D call. Germline V gene lookup returns CDR1 SGHVS and CDR2 FQNEAQ. Trimming pared 5 bases from V and 4 bases from J, leaving 9 bases between. CDR3 length: 13 residues. Together with reference TRBV7-8 and TRBJ1-3, the CDR3 gives the full variable domain: GAGVSQSPRYKVAKRGQDVALRCDPISGHVSLFWYQQALGQGPEFLTYFQNEAQLDKSGLPSDRFFAERPEGSVSTLKIQRTQQEDSAVYLCASSPVAGNTIYFGEGSWLTVV.

In regard to this clone: Other DNA sequences in the same sample also yield this CDR3. The rearrangement joins TRBV19 to TRBJ2-7, with 8 bases that match TRBD1. V lost 6 bases, J lost 2 bases, and 6 bases stayed unmatched. This CDR3 is built from 14 residues. Germline values: CDR1 LNHDA, CDR2 SQIVND (reference sequence). In DNA, the CDR3 is TGTGCCAGTAGCCCCGGGACAGGACCCTACGAGCAGTACTTC. It encodes CASSPGTGPYEQYF.

The V gene is TRBV5-4, the J gene TRBJ2-7, with a possible D match to TRBD2 (5 bases). From germline, CDR1 is SGHNT and CDR2 YYREEE (reference sequence). V was shortened by 4 bases and J by 6 bases, with 17 bases between the two germline ends. The CDR3 runs 14 residues. The CDR3 loop is CASSKDFRDGEQYF. The CDR3 DNA sequence: TGTGCCAGCAGCAAGGACTTCCGTGATGGCGAGCAGTACTTC. The whole variable domain, remainder taken from reference TRBV5-4 and TRBJ2-7, is ETGVTQSPTHLIKTRGQQVTLRCSSQSGHNTVSWYQQALGQGPQFIFQYYREEENGRGNFPPRFSGLQFPNYSSELNVNALELDDSALYLCASSKDFRDGEQYFGPGTRLTVT.

This clone was counted between two and nine times. This chain links TRBV30 with TRBJ1-3; 7 nucleotides align to TRBD1. The CDR3 length is 12 residues. J gave up 4 bases and V 3 bases, and 0 bases lay outside the gene matches. The V gene's germline CDR1 is GTSNPN and CDR2 SVGIG (reference sequence). Here the CDR3 reads CAWRTGGNTIYF. CDR3 bases: TGTGCCTGGAGGACAGGGGGAAACACCATATATTTT.

The chain is built from TRBV6-5 and TRBJ1-2, with D maybe TRBD1 (6 bases). CDR3 length: 13 amino acids. Germline V gives CDR1 MNHEY, CDR2 SVGAGI. With 2 bases removed from V and 10 bases from J, the gap between germline ends came to 14 bases. CDR3 amino acids: CASSYGQKVDYTF. The DNA for the CDR3 is TGTGCCAGCAGTTACGGACAGAAGGTTGACTACACCTTC.

The V call is TRBV11-3, the J call TRBJ2-2, with TRBD1 matching 10 bases. Germline CDR1 SGHNT, CDR2 YENEEA. The CDR3 length is 15 residues. J was trimmed by 0 bases and V by 7 bases; bases with no gene match: 2. CDR3 bases: TGTGCCAGCACCGGACAGGGGGCGAACACCGGGGAGCTGTTTTTT. Its protein product is CASTGQGANTGELFF.

V gene TRBV29-1 combines with J gene TRBJ1-2; a weak D match, TRBD1 (5 bases). Trimming took 6 bases from V and 0 from J, leaving 14 bases between them. The germline V gene has CDR1 SQVTM and CDR2 ANQGSEA. CDR3 length equals 14 residues. In nucleotides, the CDR3 is TGCAGCGTACAAGGGACGGTGACTAACTATGGCTACACCTTC. The encoded protein is CSVQGTVTNYGYTF.

The J gene is TRBJ2-1, the V gene TRBV29-1; TRBD2 matches at 13 bases. CDR1 and CDR2 from the germline V gene are SQVTM and ANQGSEA. The CDR3 has 13 amino acids. V lost 6 bases, J lost 7 bases, and 3 bases stayed unmatched. Here the CDR3 reads CSVGLAGRNEQFF. The CDR3 DNA is TGCAGCGTGGGACTAGCGGGACGGAATGAGCAGTTCTTC.

The chain has TRBV11-3 and TRBJ2-7; D unresolved. The assigned J gene may be wrong: the sequence end matches TRBJ2-1 better. Germline loops: CDR1 SGHNT, CDR2 YENEEA. This CDR3 spans 12 amino acids. The CDR3 reads CASSHPGNEQFF. DNA for the CDR3: TGTGCCAGCAGCCACCCTGGGAATGAGCAGTTCTTC.

V gene TRBV6-5 combines with J gene TRBJ1-1; TRBD1 agrees at 7 bases. Germline V gene lookup returns CDR1 MNHEY and CDR2 SVGAGI. The CDR3 consists of 14 residues. J lost 3 bases, V lost 8 bases, and 9 bases had no gene match. The CDR3 sequence is CASLRQGFDTEAFF. DNA of the CDR3: TGTGCCAGCCTGCGACAGGGCTTCGACACTGAAGCTTTCTTT.

The chain joins TRBV5-1 to TRBJ1-2; D is undetermined. Germline V gene lookup returns CDR1 SGHRS and CDR2 YFSETQ. This CDR3 spans 13 amino acids. Trimming took off 4 bases at V and 8 bases at J, with 15 bases between the two ends. The CDR3: CASSPGNVGGYTF. Here the CDR3 DNA reads TGCGCCAGCAGCCCTGGGAATGTGGGCGGCTACACCTTC.

By proportion, this clone is medium-sized. The chain has TRBV2 and TRBJ2-1, with 10 bases lining up with TRBD2. Germline V gene sequence: CDR1 SNHLY, CDR2 FYNNEI. V lost 2 bases, J lost 3 bases, and 4 bases stayed unmatched. This CDR3 has 16 residues. CDR3 amino acids: CASSESSGGFYNEQFF. DNA for the CDR3: TGTGCCAGCAGTGAAAGTAGCGGGGGGTTCTACAATGAGCAGTTCTTC.

This clone showed up just once. The chain combines TRBV7-3 with TRBJ2-2; the D is unclear. Germline CDR1 SGHTA, CDR2 FQGTGA. Trimming left V 5 bases short and J 6 bases short, with 13 bases between. CDR3 length equals 14 residues. Written as DNA, the CDR3 is TGTGCCAGCAGCCCTGGGCCAAATGCCGGGGAGCTGTTTTTT. This sequence encodes CASSPGPNAGELFF.

The chain uses TRBV7-6 and TRBJ2-2, with D perhaps matching TRBD2 (5 bases). V was pared by 4 bases and J by 6 bases, with 18 bases between. This CDR3 comprises 16 residues. Germline V CDR1 and CDR2: SGHVS, FNYEAQ. The DNA for the CDR3 is TGTGCCAGCAGCTCTAGCCGGACTTTTAGATCCGGGGAGCTGTTTTTT. As protein: CASSSSRTFRSGELFF.